This entry lists 3 T cell receptor beta chains sequenced from one sample in a study of T cell repertoires in cytomegalovirus infection. TCRdb itself ran the reads through MiXCR, one entry per CDR3 protein. The table includes hundreds of thousands of distinct CDR3 sequences, more than 40% detected once. Their antigens remain unidentified. Sequencing used cultured PBMCs, obtained from culture after CMV antigen stimulation. The receptors originated from a human donor in good health (CMV status not recorded). Some clones in this sample may be carry-over from other donors' samples.

The chain uses TRBV11-2 and TRBJ2-7, with a tentative D call TRBD2 (6 bases). The CDR3 is 14 amino acids. Looked up from germline, CDR1 is SGHAT and CDR2 is FQNNGV. The V end lost 4 bases, the J end lost 3 bases, and 13 bases lay between the germline ends. For the CDR3, the DNA is TGTGCCAGCAGCTACGGGTACGGGAGCTACGAGCAGTACTTC. Translation: CASSYGYGSYEQYF.

This clonotype has just a few counts. The chain employs TRBV7-2 and TRBJ2-7, with 11 bases lining up with TRBD2. Germline trimming cut 5 bases from V and 2 bases from J; bases unmatched to any gene: 5. This CDR3 region has 15 residues. Germline assignment: CDR1 SGHTA and CDR2 FQGNSA. CDR3 amino acids: CASSTTSGGAYEQYF. CDR3 nucleotide sequence: TGTGCCAGCAGCACTACTAGCGGGGGAGCCTACGAGCAGTACTTC.

The rearrangement links TRBV5-6 to TRBJ2-3; TRBD2 is a possible D gene (6 bases). CDR1 and CDR2 (germline): SGHDT, YYEEEE. The V gene lost 3 bases and the J gene lost 6 bases, with 23 bases spanning the gap. The CDR3 extends over 17 amino acids. This CDR3 reads CASSSKRGDWVVDTQYF. The CDR3 DNA sequence: TGTGCCAGCAGCTCAAAGCGTGGGGACTGGGTCGTGGATACGCAGTATTTT.